This T cell receptor (beta chain) was retrieved from a study of blood T cell repertoires in COVID-19. About the study: Two negative PCRs, clearance, or symptom resolution had been documented for recovered Cohort 3 donors. Sources were T cells, B-cell-depleted T cells, or PBMCs; the material itself was cDNA or gDNA.

Produced via immunoSEQ multiplex PCR; TCRdb's table is partial and in-frame only. This sample has roughly 200,000 clones, with around 87% found just once. The CDR3 contains 13 residues. Germline loops: CDR1 KGHDR, CDR2 SFDVKD. V lost 5 bases, J lost 3 bases, and 7 bases lay in between. Sequencing was carried out using PBMCs or T cells enriched from blood (not recorded which). The sequence was collected from a woman in her thirties or forties in a cohort exposed to, infected with or recovered from COVID-19 (not recorded which). The chain employs TRBV24-1 and TRBJ1-5, with D unresolved. Here the CDR3 DNA reads TGTGCCACCAGTGGTGACAACAATCAGCCCCAGCATTTT. Its protein product is CATSGDNNQPQHF.